This TCR beta chain derives from a study of cytomegalovirus exposure and HLA in healthy donors. Trimming left V 3 bases short and J 7 bases short, with 13 bases between. This CDR3 is built from 15 residues. Germline CDR1 is MNHNS and CDR2 is SASEGT. PCR employed 60 Vbeta and 13 Jbeta primers. The protocol was immunoSEQ multiplex PCR, while the TCRdb copy is restricted to in-frame clones and leaves out a portion. This repertoire shows 100,000 to 150,000 clones, about 72% found once; its top ten account for around 4.9%. Sequenced: PBMCs. The receptor's source is a man aged 50 to 59 in good health and CMV-seropositive. The chain couples TRBV6-1 to TRBJ1-6, with D perhaps matching TRBD1 (5 bases). In DNA, the CDR3 is TGTGCCAGCAGTGAGCAAGCGACAGTAAATTCACCCCTCCACTTT. Translated: CASSEQATVNSPLHF.